Presented here are 30 T cell receptor beta chains from one specimen sequenced in a study of beta chain features in type 1 diabetes. The whole isolated RNA underwent reverse transcription, so sequencing captured expressed TCRB transcripts. Produced via immunoSEQ multiplex PCR; TCRdb's table is partial and in-frame only. The sample lists about 350,000 clones; roughly a fifth were seen once. Input material: naive CD4+ T cells from blood. These receptor sequences come from a woman aged 18-29 years in good health.

This clone was seen only a few times. V and J are TRBV6-1 and TRBJ2-7, with a weak D call TRBD2 (6 bases). The ends were cut back, 4 bases at V and 0 bases at J, with 10 bases in the middle. Germline values: CDR1 MNHNS, CDR2 SASEGT. This CDR3 is 14 amino acids long. In DNA, the CDR3 is TGTGCCAGCAGTGGGGGACTCCTCTCCTACGAGCAGTACTTC. Residues: CASSGGLLSYEQYF.

This clone was picked up a small number of times. Other DNA sequences from this sample encode an identical CDR3 as well. CDR3 loop: CASSPRQGNTDTQYF. The CDR3 DNA reads as TGTGCCAGCAGCCCGCGACAGGGGAACACAGATACGCAGTATTTT. The rearrangement uses TRBV9 and TRBJ2-3; 8 bases map to TRBD1. CDR3 size: 15 residues. The germline V gene encodes CDR1 SGDLS and CDR2 YYNGEE. The junction had 6 bases not matched to a gene; V was cut back by 4 bases and J by 2 bases.

The rearrangement links TRBV29-1 to TRBJ2-3, with D uncertain. CDR3 length: 13 amino acids. Looked up from germline, CDR1 is SQVTM and CDR2 is ANQGSEA. The V end lost 1 base, the J end lost 0 bases, and 5 bases lay between the germline ends. As DNA, the CDR3 is TGCAGCGTTGAAGCGCAGAGCACAGATACGCAGTATTTT. Translated: CSVEAQSTDTQYF.

This chain uses TRBV2 with TRBJ2-5; 12 positions agree with TRBD2. The CDR3 has 15 residues. V dropped 4 bases and J dropped 4; count of bases not matched to a gene: 4. Per the germline V gene, CDR1 is SNHLY and CDR2 is FYNNEI. For the CDR3, the DNA is TGTGCCAGCAGTGGGACTAGCGGGGCGGGAGAGACCCAGTACTTC. Its translation: CASSGTSGAGETQYF. The variable domain in full, with the rest retrieved from reference TRBV2 and TRBJ2-5, is EPEVTQTPSHQVTQMGQEVILRCVPISNHLYFYWYRQILGQKVEFLVSFYNNEISEKSEIFDDQFSVERPDGSNFTLKIRSTKLEDSAMYFCASSGTSGAGETQYFGPGTRLLVL.

CDR3 in DNA: TGTGCCAGCAGCGCGGGACAGGGGGCGAGGATCCCCTACGAGCAGTACTTC. Amino acid sequence: CASSAGQGARIPYEQYF. This rearrangement joins TRBV9 to TRBJ2-7; 12 nucleotides line up with TRBD1. Germline V gives CDR1 SGDLS, CDR2 YYNGEE. This CDR3 is 17 amino acids long. The V segment lost 3 bases and the J segment 2 bases; nucleotides outside the gene matches: 9.

This clone was observed a handful of times. The gene calls are TRBV5-1 and TRBJ1-1; 9 nucleotides agree with TRBD1. V was clipped by 4 bases and J by 1 base; unmatched bases: 8. The CDR3 loop spans 16 amino acids. Germline CDR1 and CDR2: SGHRS and YFSETQ. The CDR3 protein is CASSTSGTGRNTEAFF. The CDR3 nucleotides are TGCGCCAGCAGCACCTCCGGGACAGGGAGGAACACTGAAGCTTTCTTT.

J is TRBJ2-3 and V is TRBV7-2; D perhaps matches TRBD2 (6 bases). With 2 bases removed from V and 6 bases from J, the gap between germline ends came to 15 bases. The CDR3 is made up of 15 amino acids. Per the germline V gene, CDR1 is SGHTA and CDR2 is FQGNSA. CDR3 nucleotide sequence: TGTGCCAGCAGCTTACCGGGAACCCGGGGGGATACGCAGTATTTT. Its translation: CASSLPGTRGDTQYF. The full variable domain, its missing parts supplied by reference TRBV7-2 and TRBJ2-3, is GAGVSQSPSNKVTEKGKDVELRCDPISGHTALYWYRQSLGQGLEFLIYFQGNSAPDKSGLPSDRFSAERTGGSVSTLTIQRTQQEDSAVYLCASSLPGTRGDTQYFGPGTRLTVL.

This clone appeared once. The chain couples TRBV5-6 to TRBJ1-1, with TRBD1 matching 7 bases. With 4 bases clipped from V and 3 bases from J, the junction kept 12 bases outside the gene matches. CDR1 and CDR2 from the germline V gene are SGHDT and YYEEEE. The CDR3 covers 16 residues. The CDR3 reads CASSPQARQGYTEAFF. CDR3 sequence (DNA): TGTGCCAGCAGCCCCCAGGCTAGACAGGGATACACTGAAGCTTTCTTT.

V is TRBV7-2 and J is TRBJ1-2; the match to TRBD1 covers 9 bases. The junction had 7 bases not matched to a gene; V was cut back by 5 bases and J by 6 bases. The length of the CDR3 is 14 residues. Germline values: CDR1 SGHTA, CDR2 FQGNSA. Here the CDR3 DNA reads TGTGCCAGCAGCCAGAGCGGGACAGGGCATGGCTACACCTTC. Its translation is CASSQSGTGHGYTF.

This clone showed up just a few times. The V call is TRBV21-1, the J call TRBJ2-1; TRBD1 is the table's D call, not checked against the DNA. TRBV21-1 is a pseudogene locus. The CDR3 consists of 14 residues. The chain's CDR3 is CASSKHQGPNEQFF. DNA of the CDR3: TGTGCCAGCAGCAAGCATCAGGGGCCGAATGAGCAGTTCTTC.

This clone was seen a few times. Distinct nucleotide sequences in the sample also encode this CDR3. This sequence joins TRBV29-1 and TRBJ1-1, with D unclear. CDR3 size: 10 residues. V lost 4 bases to trimming and J lost 5 bases, with 5 bases between them. Per the germline V gene, CDR1 is SQVTM and CDR2 is ANQGSEA. The CDR3 reads CSVVATEAFF. In DNA, the CDR3 is TGCAGCGTTGTAGCGACTGAAGCTTTCTTT.

Only a few counts were recorded for this clone. The chain uses TRBV4-2 and TRBJ2-5; 14 positions match TRBD2. The CDR3 sequence is 20 residues long. The germline CDR1 and CDR2 sequences are LGHNA and YNFKEQ. Trimming cost V 2 bases and J 2 bases; bases outside gene matches: 13. The CDR3 spells CASSQKAGTSGGYFQETQYF. The CDR3 nucleotides read TGTGCCAGCAGCCAAAAAGCCGGGACTAGCGGGGGATACTTTCAAGAGACCCAGTACTTC.

This clone was seen only a few times. The rearrangement uses TRBV4-2 and TRBJ2-5, with a possible D match to TRBD2 (7 bases). The CDR3 has 15 residues. CDR1 is LGHNA, CDR2 YNFKEQ, per germline. With 4 bases removed from V and 5 bases from J, the gap between germline ends came to 17 bases. The CDR3 reads CASSLRRGALETQYF. The CDR3 DNA sequence: TGTGCCAGCAGCCTTAGACGGGGGGCTTTGGAGACCCAGTACTTC.

This chain uses TRBV25-1 with TRBJ1-4; TRBD1 matches 8 bases. The CDR3 contains 15 residues. V was pared by 3 bases and J by 8 bases, with 8 bases of the junction left unmatched. Germline assignment: CDR1 MGHDK and CDR2 SYGVNS. CDR3 sequence reads: CASSDTGTGYEKLFF. The CDR3 DNA is TGTGCCAGCAGTGATACCGGGACAGGCTACGAAAAACTGTTTTTT. The full variable domain, in which reference TRBV25-1 and TRBJ1-4 provide the parts outside the CDR3, is EADIYQTPRYLVIGTGKKITLECSQTMGHDKMYWYQQDPGMELHLIHYSYGVNSTEKGDLSSESTVSRIRTEHFPLTLESARPSHTSQYLCASSDTGTGYEKLFFGSGTQLSVL.

This clone was picked up a small number of times. The chain links TRBV10-3 to TRBJ2-1, with 11 bases matching TRBD2. Germline loops: CDR1 ENHRY, CDR2 SYGVKD. V shed 4 bases and J 7 bases; nucleotides not matched to a gene: 9. The length of the CDR3 is 16 residues. The CDR3 loop is CAISGATSGMGNEQFF. Written as DNA, the CDR3 is TGTGCCATCAGTGGGGCGACTAGCGGGATGGGGAATGAGCAGTTCTTC.

The chain combines TRBV7-9 with TRBJ1-2; 8 positions match TRBD1. Unmatched junction bases numbered 9, after V lost 1 base and J lost 5 bases. Germline CDR1 reads SEHNR; CDR2 reads FQNEAQ (reference sequence). The CDR3 sequence is 16 residues long. CDR3 loop: CASSLGLRGQVYGYTF. The CDR3, as DNA: TGTGCCAGCAGCTTAGGCCTCAGGGGGCAGGTGTATGGCTACACCTTC.

This clone was detected a few times. The V call is TRBV9, the J call TRBJ2-7; 8 nucleotides align to TRBD2. Looked up from germline, CDR1 is SGDLS and CDR2 is YYNGEE. The CDR3 loop spans 14 amino acids. After removal of 4 bases from V and 3 bases from J, the junction contained 6 bases not matched to a gene. Here the CDR3 reads CASSRSGDHYEQYF. The CDR3 DNA is TGTGCCAGCAGCCGTAGCGGGGACCACTACGAGCAGTACTTC. Looking up the rest from reference TRBV9 and TRBJ2-7 gives the full variable domain: DSGVTQTPKHLITATGQRVTLRCSPRSGDLSVYWYQQSLDQGLQFLIQYYNGEERAKGNILERFSAQQFPDLHSELNLSSLELGDSALYFCASSRSGDHYEQYFGPGTRLTVT.

This clone was observed a handful of times. The V call is TRBV7-9, the J call TRBJ1-2, with 8 positions matching TRBD1. The V gene's germline CDR1 is SEHNR and CDR2 FQNEAQ (reference sequence). Trimming removed 4 bases from V and 3 bases from J; junction bases left unmatched: 4. CDR3 length: 14 residues. This CDR3 reads CASSWTGQDYGYTF. CDR3 in DNA: TGTGCCAGCAGCTGGACAGGGCAGGACTATGGCTACACCTTC.

This clone was observed a few times. The same CDR3 arises from other DNA sequences in this sample as well. The gene calls are TRBV5-4 and TRBJ1-1, with D maybe TRBD1 (5 bases). The CDR3 is 13 residues long. The V end lost 3 bases, the J end lost 2 bases, and 8 bases lay between the germline ends. Germline V gene sequence: CDR1 SGHNT, CDR2 YYREEE (reference sequence). The CDR3 region is CASSSDSNTEAFF. CDR3 nucleotides: TGTGCCAGCAGCTCCGACAGTAACACTGAAGCTTTCTTT.

V is TRBV30 and J is TRBJ1-2; TRBD1 matches 9 bases. CDR3 size: 13 residues. Germline CDR1 is GTSNPN and CDR2 is SVGIG (reference sequence). V lost 4 bases and J lost 2; bases outside the gene matches: 2. The CDR3 reads CAWKGQGNYGYTF. The CDR3 bases are TGTGCCTGGAAAGGACAGGGGAACTATGGCTACACCTTC.

V usage is TRBV6-5 and J usage is TRBJ1-1; D is possibly TRBD1 (5 bases). With 4 bases removed from V and 6 bases from J, the gap between germline ends came to 18 bases. Germline V lookup: CDR1 MNHEY, CDR2 SVGAGI. This CDR3 region has 15 residues. The CDR3 spells CASSSKDKGISEAFF. CDR3 nucleotide sequence: TGTGCCAGCAGTTCGAAGGACAAAGGGATCTCTGAAGCTTTCTTT.

The chain couples TRBV7-2 to TRBJ2-3; TRBD2 matches at 11 bases. The CDR3 covers 19 residues. V dropped 4 bases and J dropped 0; count of bases not matched to a gene: 12. Germline assignment: CDR1 SGHTA and CDR2 FQGNSA. The CDR3 nucleotides are TGTGCCAGCAGCTCCCCTAGCGGGGGGAAGGAGGAAAGCACAGATACGCAGTATTTT. Its protein is CASSSPSGGKEESTDTQYF.

The table lists this clone with a few counts. The chain employs TRBV4-2 and TRBJ2-3, with TRBD2 as a possible D gene (6 bases). CDR3 length: 16 amino acids. Germline V gene sequence: CDR1 LGHNA, CDR2 YNFKEQ. Trimming pared 4 bases from V and 1 base from J, leaving 15 bases between. CDR3 nucleotides: TGTGCCAGCAGCCCTTGGGGAGCGGGCCGCACAGATACGCAGTATTTT. It yields the protein CASSPWGAGRTDTQYF.

The chain is built from TRBV18 and TRBJ1-2, with 7 positions matching TRBD1. Germline CDR1 reads KGHSH; CDR2 reads LQKENI. This CDR3 contains 14 residues. Unmatched junction bases numbered 5, after V lost 3 bases and J lost 4 bases. CDR3 protein: CASSPEQGIYGYTF. The DNA of the CDR3 is TGTGCCAGCTCACCGGAACAGGGGATCTATGGCTACACCTTC.

This clone was counted between two and nine times. The V and J genes are TRBV2 and TRBJ2-7; D is possibly TRBD2 (5 bases). The V end lost 7 bases, the J end lost 2 bases, and 9 bases lay between the germline ends. The CDR3 consists of 12 residues. The V gene's germline CDR1 is SNHLY and CDR2 FYNNEI. Written as DNA, the CDR3 is TGTGCCAGCAAAGCGGAGACCTACGAGCAGTACTTC. This translates into CASKAETYEQYF.

This clone was picked up a small number of times. The chain combines TRBV12-5 with TRBJ2-5; D is unresolved. The V and J ends lost 7 bases and 13 bases respectively, with 16 bases between them. This CDR3 comprises 11 residues. CDR1 is LGHNT, CDR2 FRNRAP, per germline. Here the CDR3 DNA reads TGTGCTAGTGCCACGCATAGTCGTCCGTACTTC. This translates into CASATHSRPYF.

This clone was detected a few times. The J gene is TRBJ2-1, the V gene TRBV5-1; D call uncertain. The germline V gene encodes CDR1 SGHRS and CDR2 YFSETQ. The CDR3 length is 12 residues. V gave up 0 bases and J gave up 10 bases, with 8 bases separating them. CDR3 protein: CASSLGVREQFF. Here the CDR3 DNA reads TGCGCCAGCAGCTTGGGCGTTCGGGAGCAGTTCTTC.

V and J are TRBV5-1 and TRBJ2-1; D remains ambiguous. V shed 0 bases and J shed 2 bases, with 9 bases lying between them. The V gene's germline CDR1 is SGHRS and CDR2 YFSETQ. CDR3 length equals 15 residues. The CDR3 loop is CASSLGAAAYNEQFF. CDR3 bases: TGCGCCAGCAGCTTGGGTGCGGCCGCCTACAATGAGCAGTTCTTC.

This clone was recorded a few times. The chain combines TRBV5-1 with TRBJ2-7; TRBD2 is a possible D gene (6 bases). The CDR3 has 14 amino acids. Germline V gene lookup returns CDR1 SGHRS and CDR2 YFSETQ. The germline V and J ends were trimmed by 3 bases and 6 bases, with 16 bases remaining between them. In DNA, the CDR3 is TGCGCCAGCAGCTCCCCGAGCGGGTCGGGCGAGCAGTACTTC. Translation: CASSSPSGSGEQYF.

The gene calls are TRBV30 and TRBJ2-4; 11 bases match TRBD2. Germline CDR1 and CDR2: GTSNPN and SVGIG (reference sequence). The CDR3 consists of 18 residues. The junction had 9 bases not matched to a gene; V was cut back by 1 base and J by 1 base. The DNA for the CDR3 is TGTGCCTGGAGTGCCGGTAGCGGGAGGGCCGGGGCCAAAAACATTCAGTACTTC. Translated: CAWSAGSGRAGAKNIQYF.